Here is one T cell receptor beta chain with its context. This specimen comes from a study of blood T cell repertoires in COVID-19. Study information: The origin of the acute and convalescent COVID-19 samples was the United States, Italy and Spain.

Assay used: immunoSEQ multiplex PCR; TCRdb lists only in-frame clones, some missing. The profile covers 130,000 to 150,000 clones, with around 78% appearing a single time and 1.9% taken by the ten largest. CDR1 and CDR2 from the germline V gene are MGHRA and YSYEKL. V lost 3 bases to trimming and J lost 11 bases, with 16 bases between them. There are 13 residues in the CDR3. This sequence originates from a woman aged 60-70 years with acute or convalescent COVID-19. The chain is built from TRBV4-1 and TRBJ1-2; a possible D gene is TRBD1 (5 bases). The sequencing sample was made of peripheral blood. For the CDR3, the DNA is TGCGCCAGCAGCCAGTGGACGAGCGGGGGTTACACCTTC. Encoded protein: CASSQWTSGGYTF.